Shown below are 9 T cell receptor beta chains from a single sample sequenced in a study of T cells in tuberculosis. TCRdb keeps only in-frame clones here, not all; method: immunoSEQ multiplex PCR. This table has approximately 30,000 clones, 97% appearing once. What was sequenced was PBMCs. The receptors shown here come from a donor aged 10 to 29 with latent tuberculosis or without tuberculosis infection.

The rearrangement uses TRBV4-2 and TRBJ2-1, with 13 bases that match TRBD2. V lost 2 bases and J lost 6; bases outside the gene matches: 1. The CDR3 covers 15 residues. Germline V CDR1 and CDR2: LGHNA, YNFKEQ. Here the CDR3 DNA reads TGTGCCAGCAGCCAAACTAGCGGGGGGGCCAATGAGCAGTTCTTC. Translating gives CASSQTSGGANEQFF.

This chain connects TRBV19 to TRBJ2-3; 14 bases map to TRBD2. V was clipped by 4 bases and J by 4 bases; unmatched bases: 13. CDR1 and CDR2 (germline): LNHDA, SQIVND (reference sequence). The CDR3 runs to 19 residues. As DNA, the CDR3 is TGTGCCAGTAGTAAAACGACTAGCGGGGGGGCCGGGTTAGCAGATACGCAGTATTTT. Translated, it gives CASSKTTSGGAGLADTQYF.

This clone has just one count. The chain couples TRBV5-1 to TRBJ2-1, with 9 nucleotides matching TRBD2. This CDR3 spans 15 amino acids. Germline lookup yields CDR1 SGHRS and CDR2 YFSETQ. J gave up 7 bases and V 0 bases, and 5 bases lay outside the gene matches. The CDR3 DNA follows: TGCGCCAGCAGCTTGGTGGCGGGGGGGCGGAATGAGCAGTTCTTC. Its translation is CASSLVAGGRNEQFF.

The chain combines TRBV5-6 with TRBJ1-2, with TRBD1 as a possible D gene (6 bases). The germline V gene has CDR1 SGHDT and CDR2 YYEEEE. CDR3 length equals 15 residues. Trimming pared 5 bases from V and 1 base from J, leaving 15 bases between. The CDR3 sequence: CASSRPGHHNYGYTF. The CDR3 DNA is TGTGCCAGCAGTAGACCGGGACACCATAACTATGGCTACACCTTC.

The J gene is TRBJ2-2, the V gene TRBV7-8; D is ambiguous. CDR1 and CDR2 (germline): SGHVS, FQNEAQ. The CDR3 consists of 15 residues. With 2 bases removed from V and 1 base from J, the gap between germline ends came to 8 bases. The CDR3, as DNA: TGTGCCAGCAGCTTACGTCCCGGGAACACCGGGGAGCTGTTTTTT. Encoded protein: CASSLRPGNTGELFF.

The J gene is TRBJ2-1, the V gene TRBV5-1; 9 nucleotides agree with TRBD2. The germline gives CDR1 SGHRS, CDR2 YFSETQ. With 6 bases clipped from V and 6 bases from J, the junction kept 10 bases outside the gene matches. CDR3 length equals 15 residues. The CDR3 loop is CASMTTPGLANEQFF. CDR3 nucleotide sequence: TGCGCCAGCATGACTACCCCGGGACTAGCCAATGAGCAGTTCTTC.

The rearrangement uses TRBV13 and TRBJ1-4; TRBD1 matches at 12 bases. V dropped 5 bases and J dropped 6; count of bases not matched to a gene: 7. CDR1 and CDR2 (germline): PRHDT, FYEKMQ (reference sequence). The CDR3 extends over 16 amino acids. The CDR3 region has the DNA TGTGCCAGCAGCCTCCGGGGGACAGGGGGCTATGAAAAACTGTTTTTT. Amino acid sequence: CASSLRGTGGYEKLFF.

CDR3 in amino acids: CASSLKGGYYENTEAFF. Written as DNA, the CDR3 is TGTGCCAGCAGTTTAAAAGGGGGCTATTATGAGAACACTGAAGCTTTCTTT. The V and J genes are TRBV28 and TRBJ1-1, with 7 positions matching TRBD1. The V segment lost 2 bases and the J segment 1 base; nucleotides outside the gene matches: 10. The CDR3 runs to 17 residues. Germline V gene data show CDR1 as MDHEN and CDR2 as SYDVKM.

V usage is TRBV9 and J usage is TRBJ2-7; a weak D match, TRBD1 (6 bases). The V and J ends lost 1 base and 0 bases respectively, with 8 bases between them. The CDR3 extends over 14 amino acids. Germline assignment: CDR1 SGDLS and CDR2 YYNGEE. The CDR3 loop reads CASSVQDSSYEQYF. The CDR3 region has the DNA TGTGCCAGCAGCGTACAGGACAGCTCCTACGAGCAGTACTTC.